The entry that follows covers one TCR beta chain sequence. These data are taken from a study of control samples from healthy donors and cancer patients. V was clipped by 5 bases and J by 1 base, with 12 bases between them. The CDR3 contains 15 residues. Germline V gene lookup returns CDR1 SGHAT and CDR2 FQNNGV. The method was immunoSEQ multiplex PCR; TCRdb's version includes in-frame clones alone and lacks a portion of them. The table includes 130,000 or so clones, 94% detected once. The gene calls are TRBV11-2 and TRBJ1-5; D gene ambiguous. This sequence was found in a man aged 40-55 years in good health. Sequenced material: blood. The CDR3 DNA reads TGTGCCAGCAGCCTGGGTGTGGCCAGCAATCAGCCCCAGCATTTT. Amino acid sequence: CASSLGVASNQPQHF.